The subject of this entry is one TCR beta chain. The CDR3 is 15 amino acids. With V trimmed by 6 bases and J by 5 bases, 11 bases remained unmatched. Per germline, CDR1 SNHLY and CDR2 FYNNEI. The data derive from a study of T cell changes during pregnancy in multiple sclerosis. Repertoires were generated with immunoSEQ multiplex PCR, while TCRdb's copy carries only in-frame clones and drops some. Of over 45,000 clones listed, around 90% were seen once; the top ten hold 0.58%. The chain carries TRBV2 and TRBJ2-7; 9 nucleotides agree with TRBD1. The sequence was obtained from a female donor with multiple sclerosis, enrolled in a pregnancy study. Source: CD4+ T cells from peripheral blood mononuclear cells, taken in the first trimester of pregnancy. The CDR3 DNA sequence: TGTGCCAGCAGCCCCCCGGGACAGGGTGCCCACGAGCAGTACTTC. Translation gives CASSPPGQGAHEQYF.